These T cell receptor beta chains were read from a single sample in a study of blood T cell repertoires in COVID-19. The repertoire was sequenced with immunoSEQ multiplex PCR; TCRdb's copy has only in-frame clones and lacks some. This sample carries about 410,000 clones, around 86% of them seen once, and the ten largest clones take under 1.5%. Sequenced material: peripheral blood. The origin of the receptors is a woman aged 25 to 39 with active or convalescent COVID-19. Both conserved end residues are part of each CDR3. D genes are given only for firm matches. Expanded clones get a size class; other rows say once, few or many, or leave the size out.

V gene	clone size	J gene	D gene	CDR3 DNA	CDR3 protein
TRBV6-5	-	TRBJ1-4	TRBD1	TGTGCCAGCAGGCGGACAGGGAGAAATGAAAAACTGTTTTTT	CASRRTGRNEKLFF
TRBV25-1	-	TRBJ1-6	TRBD1	TGTGCCAGCAGTGAAGACAGGGGTTCACCCCTCCACTTT	CASSEDRGSPLHF
TRBV4-2	few	TRBJ2-7	-	TGTGCCAGCAGCCAAGATCCTAGCACCGAGCAGTACTTC	CASSQDPSTEQYF
TRBV27	-	TRBJ2-2	TRBD2	TGTGCCAGCAGTTATAGCGGGGGGGCGGGCACCGGGGAGCTGTTTTTT	CASSYSGGAGTGELFF
TRBV6-1	-	TRBJ2-7	TRBD1	TGTGCCAGCAGTGAGGGGACAGGGGCAATGGGAGAGCAGTACTTC	CASSEGTGAMGEQYF
TRBV6-5	-	TRBJ2-7	TRBD2	TGTGCCAGCAGTTACGGCCGGGGGGACCCAGGGGAGCAGTACTTC	CASSYGRGDPGEQYF
TRBV29-1	-	TRBJ2-1	TRBD1	TGCAGCTCCTCTCGGGACAGTGGCTACAATGAGCAGTTCTTC	CSSSRDSGYNEQFF
TRBV28	-	TRBJ2-1	TRBD2	TGTGCCAGCAGTCCACTTGCGGGAGTGGAGGGTGAGCAGTTCTTC	CASSPLAGVEGEQFF
TRBV19	few	TRBJ1-1	-	TGTGCCAGTAACTTGTTCGGAGGGGTTACGAACACTGAAGCTTTCTTT	CASNLFGGVTNTEAFF
TRBV3-1/TRBV3-2	-	TRBJ2-2	-	TGTGCCAGCAGACCATACAGGGTCGTAACCGGGGAGCTGTTTTTT	CASRPYRVVTGELFF
TRBV30	few	TRBJ2-7	-	TGTGCCTGGAGTTCCCAGGGATCTGGCGAGCAGTACTTC	CAWSSQGSGEQYF
TRBV18	-	TRBJ1-4	-	TGTGCCAGCTCACCCCCCGGGGTGGGGAATGAAAAACTGTTTTTT	CASSPPGVGNEKLFF
TRBV6-1	-	TRBJ2-1	TRBD2	TGTGCCAGCAGTGAAGCCGGCGGGAGCTCCTACAATGAGCAGTTCTTC	CASSEAGGSSYNEQFF
TRBV4-1	-	TRBJ1-4	-	TGCGCCAGCAGCCAAGATCGACCGGGACTGCTGGGGGGGAGTAGCGAAAAACTGTTTTTT	CASSQDRPGLLGGSSEKLFF
TRBV30	-	TRBJ1-1	-	TGTGCCTGGAGACAACAAGGGGGATTGAACACTGAAGCTTTCTTT	CAWRQQGGLNTEAFF
TRBV28	-	TRBJ1-5	-	TGTGCCAGCAGTTTCCCGAGCGTCAATAGCAATCAGCCCCAGCATTTT	CASSFPSVNSNQPQHF
TRBV5-1	-	TRBJ2-6	-	TGCGCCAGCAGCTTGGACGGCTCTGGGGCCAACGTCCTGACTTTC	CASSLDGSGANVLTF
TRBV10-3	once	TRBJ1-1	-	TGTGCCATCAGTGCGACAGTCGGGGGGACTGAAGCTTTCTTT	CAISATVGGTEAFF
TRBV4-1	-	TRBJ2-7	TRBD2	TGCGCCAGCAGCCAAACTAGCGGGGGCGGCTACGAGCAGTACTTC	CASSQTSGGGYEQYF
TRBV19	-	TRBJ2-5	-	TGTGCCAGCGCGTTCGAGAAAGAGACCCAGTACTTC	CASAFEKETQYF
TRBV6-2/TRBV6-3	-	TRBJ1-5	-	TGTGCCAGCAGTTACTCGAAGCCACAGCCCCAGCATTTT	CASSYSKPQPQHF
TRBV5-5	-	TRBJ1-6	-	TGTGCCAGCAGAGCAGGGGTTGAATACGGTTCACCCCTCCACTTT	CASRAGVEYGSPLHF
TRBV5-1	once	TRBJ2-7	-	TGCGCCAGCAGCTTGGGGGAGACCCTTGCCTACGAGCAGTACTTC	CASSLGETLAYEQYF
TRBV3-1/TRBV3-2	-	TRBJ2-1	-	TGTGCCAGCAGCCCCGGTCAGGGAACTGAGCAGTTCTTC	CASSPGQGTEQFF
TRBV27	-	TRBJ1-2	TRBD1	TGTGCCAGCACCTCGACAGGGAGCCGAGCAGATGGCTACACCTTC	CASTSTGSRADGYTF
TRBV2	few	TRBJ2-7	TRBD2	TGTGCCAGCAATTACCTAGCGGGGCGGTACTCCGAGCAGTACTTC	CASNYLAGRYSEQYF
TRBV5-1	-	TRBJ2-3	TRBD1	TGCGCCAGCAGCTTGGGGCAGGGGGTTGCAGATACGCAGTATTTT	CASSLGQGVADTQYF
TRBV7-2	once	TRBJ2-1	-	TGTGCCAGCAGCGGATACAGCTCCTACAATGAGCAGTTCTTC	CASSGYSSYNEQFF
TRBV4-1	-	TRBJ1-4	TRBD1	TGCGCCAGCAGCCACGTAACCGGGACAGTAAATGAAAAACTGTTTTTT	CASSHVTGTVNEKLFF
TRBV3-1/TRBV3-2	few	TRBJ1-6	TRBD1	TGTGCCAGCAGCCAGGGACAGGGCTTCCACTTT	CASSQGQGFHF
TRBV6-1	-	TRBJ2-1	TRBD1	TGTGCCAGCAGTGGGAGGACCGGGACAGGGGAAGTTGGGCAGTTCTTC	CASSGRTGTGEVGQFF
TRBV30	-	TRBJ2-5	-	TGTGCCTGGAGTCAATCGGGAGTAGCAGAGACCCAGTACTTC	CAWSQSGVAETQYF
TRBV6-5	-	TRBJ1-4	TRBD1	TGTGCCAGCAGTTACCTACAGGGGGTAATAGAAAAACTGTTTTTT	CASSYLQGVIEKLFF
TRBV2	-	TRBJ2-3	TRBD1	TGTGCCAGCAGTGAAGAAGGTGGGGGGGGACAGGGTACAGATACGCAGTATTTT	CASSEEGGGGQGTDTQYF
TRBV7-9	-	TRBJ1-1	-	TGTGCCAGCAGCCGAAACAGGGTGAACACTGAAGCTTTCTTT	CASSRNRVNTEAFF
TRBV5-1	-	TRBJ1-2	TRBD1	TGCGCCAGCAGCTCCCGGACAGGGGCTAACTATGGCTACACCTTC	CASSSRTGANYGYTF
TRBV18	few	TRBJ2-1	TRBD2	TGTGCCAGCTCACCAAGCCGGACTAGCGGATACAATGAGCAGTTCTTC	CASSPSRTSGYNEQFF
TRBV5-1	-	TRBJ1-2	-	TGCGCCAGCAGCTTAAAAGCGGTCCCTCCCGAGTATGGCTACACCTTC	CASSLKAVPPEYGYTF
TRBV19	-	TRBJ1-1	-	TGTGCCAGTAATCCACAGGGTGTCACTGAAGCTTTCTTT	CASNPQGVTEAFF
TRBV10-3	-	TRBJ1-4	TRBD1	TGTGCCATCAGTATCGCAGGGGGTGAAAAACTGTTTTTT	CAISIAGGEKLFF
TRBV6-5	-	TRBJ1-5	-	TGTGCCAGCAGTCTCAGGGGTTATAGCAATCAGCCCCAGCATTTT	CASSLRGYSNQPQHF
TRBV7-8	-	TRBJ1-1	TRBD1	TGTGCCAGCAGTTCGACAGGGGGCGAGGGTAGAGCTTTCTTT	CASSSTGGEGRAFF
TRBV5-4	-	TRBJ2-1	TRBD2	TGTGCCAGCAGCCGTAATAGCGGGAGTATTTACAATGAGCAGTTCTTC	CASSRNSGSIYNEQFF
TRBV7-6	-	TRBJ2-2	-	TGTGCCAGCAGCTTAGGGCAGGGGACCGCCGGGGAGCTGTTTTTT	CASSLGQGTAGELFF
TRBV5-4	many	TRBJ1-2	-	TGTGCCAGCAGCCGGACGGGAGATGGCTACACCTTC	CASSRTGDGYTF
TRBV5-1	-	TRBJ1-2	-	TGCGCCAGCAGCTTGGAGGCCGGGTACTATGGCTACACCTTC	CASSLEAGYYGYTF
TRBV5-1	-	TRBJ2-7	-	TGCGCCAGCAGCTTAACCCGACAGGTGGCCTACGAGCAGTACTTC	CASSLTRQVAYEQYF
TRBV10-1	-	TRBJ2-2	TRBD2	TGCGCCAGCAGTGATAGCGGGAGAGGGGGCACCGGGGAGCTGTTTTTT	CASSDSGRGGTGELFF
TRBV4-2	-	TRBJ2-1	-	TGTGCCAGCAGCCCGCAAAGAGGGTGGACCTACAATGAGCAGTTCTTC	CASSPQRGWTYNEQFF
TRBV18	-	TRBJ2-2	TRBD1	TGTGCCAGCTCACGCGGGACAGGGGACACCGGGGAGCTGTTTTTT	CASSRGTGDTGELFF